This T cell receptor (beta chain) was sequenced for a study of human T cells and chemical hapten exposure. The wider study: Diagnoses of alopecia areata, totalis or universalis occurred in mostly female patients. Mainly, slight library volume differences in the pool made TCR yields vary.

Time point: pre-sensitization, week 0. Treatment indicated: therapeutic diphenylcyclopropenone sensitization with weekly scalp DPC. Germline values: CDR1 DFQATT, CDR2 SNEGSKA (reference sequence). The CDR3 loop spans 14 amino acids. V dropped 1 base and J dropped 2 bases, with 8 bases sitting between them. In the study's own analysis: TCRs per sample had a median of approximately 96,000 and ranged from about 23,224 to 700,000. One entry per CDR3 protein results from TCRdb running MiXCR on the RACE reads. TCRdb, not the original authors, processed these V and J calls. The sample comprises fewer than 300,000 distinct CDR3 sequences, approximately 7.5% of which are singletons, and roughly 1.2% rests with the top ten.

The starting material was whole blood, obtained in connection with sensitization to the hapten diphenylcyclopropenone (DPC). This sequence originates from a man aged 18 to 30 with alopecia areata. Some clones in this sample may be carry-over from other donors' samples. J is TRBJ2-2 and V is TRBV20-1, with a tentative D call TRBD2 (5 bases). Here the CDR3 DNA reads TGCAGTGCTAGAGTGAGGGTAAACACCGGGGAGCTGTTTTTT. Its protein is CSARVRVNTGELFF.